This TCR beta chain was recorded in a study of human T cells and chemical hapten exposure. Study overall: Skin on the upper inner arm, approximately 2 cm by approximately 2 cm in size, was sensitized with 2% DPC. Alopecia areata, totalis or universalis affected patients who were mostly female.

Via MiXCR, TCRdb re-called the RACE reads, giving one row per CDR3 protein. In the table there are fewer than 45,000 distinct CDR3 sequences, 10% to 13% of which are singletons. Time point here: pre-sensitization, week 0. The treatment here: therapeutic diphenylcyclopropenone sensitization with weekly scalp DPC. Unfractionated whole blood yielded the extracted total RNA. In this sample, this clonotype turned up many times. The sequence was collected from a man aged 45 to 65 with alopecia areata. Some clones in this sample may be carry-over from other donors' samples. The input for sequencing was whole blood, taken in connection with sensitization to the hapten diphenylcyclopropenone (DPC).

The CDR3: CSGGTGTYEQYF. The CDR3 DNA sequence: TGCAGCGGAGGGACAGGAACCTACGAGCAGTACTTC. V usage is TRBV29-1 and J usage is TRBJ2-7, with 8 bases lining up with TRBD1. Losses at the gene ends were 7 bases for V and 2 bases for J; bases not matched to a gene: 4. This CDR3 region has 12 residues. The V gene's germline CDR1 is SQVTM and CDR2 ANQGSEA.